These 26 T cell receptor beta chains originate from one sample sequenced in a study of CD8+CD57+ T cells in acquired aplastic anemia. Profiles of TCR beta VDJ and CDR3 were generated from a genomic DNA template. TCRdb itself ran the reads through MiXCR, one entry per CDR3 protein. In the table there are 190,000 or so distinct CDR3 sequences, 61% of which are singletons. The specimen sequenced was sorted CD4+, CD8+, or CD8+CD57+ T cells (not recorded which) from PBMCs. These receptors all come from a human donor in good health.

CDR3 protein: CASSPRDRGNEQYF. In DNA form, the CDR3 reads TGTGCCAGCAGTCCCCGGGACAGGGGGAACGAGCAGTACTTC. The chain carries TRBV12-3 or TRBV12-4 and TRBJ2-7; 11 nucleotides align to TRBD1. V lost 5 bases, J lost 5 bases, and 5 bases stayed unmatched. This CDR3 has 14 residues.

In this sample, this clonotype turned up a few times. This chain uses TRBV10-1 with TRBJ2-1; D gene ambiguous. The germline V gene has CDR1 WNHNN and CDR2 SYGVQD (reference sequence). V lost 2 bases, J lost 3 bases, and 8 bases lay in between. The CDR3 loop spans 14 amino acids. The CDR3 nucleotides read TGCGCCAGCAGTGAGCGCCAGTTCTACAATGAGCAGTTCTTC. Its translation is CASSERQFYNEQFF.

The chain uses TRBV7-3 and TRBJ1-2, with a possible D match to TRBD1 (6 bases). Germline-derived CDR1 and CDR2 are SGHTA and FQGTGA. This CDR3 is built from 16 residues. The V and J ends lost 2 bases and 4 bases respectively, with 17 bases between them. CDR3 nucleotide sequence: TGTGCCAGCAGCTTAGGGTCACAGGGTAGGCCCTATGGCTACACCTTC. Protein product: CASSLGSQGRPYGYTF.

The rearrangement links TRBV15 to TRBJ2-5; no firm D call. V lost 4 bases and J lost 13, with 16 bases in between. The V gene's germline CDR1 is LNHNV and CDR2 YYDKDF (reference sequence). This CDR3 has 12 residues. As DNA, the CDR3 is TGTGCCACCAGCATATTCCGAGTCCCTATGTACTTC. Its translation is CATSIFRVPMYF.

This clonotype was seen repeatedly, ten times or more. The gene calls are TRBV12-3 or TRBV12-4 and TRBJ2-7; D not certain. V was clipped by 2 bases and J by 2 bases, with 10 bases between them. CDR3 length: 14 amino acids. Here the CDR3 reads CASSLRTDTYEQYF. The CDR3 DNA reads TGTGCCAGCAGTTTAAGGACGGATACCTACGAGCAGTACTTC.

Comment on this clonotype: One end of the junction is discordant with germline, which a read error may explain. The chain links TRBV15 to TRBJ2-7; no clear D. The germline V gene encodes CDR1 LNHNV and CDR2 YYDKDF (reference sequence). The CDR3 consists of 13 residues. The CDR3 reads CATSGDLLGEQYF. The DNA for the CDR3 is TGTGCCACCAGCGGAGATCTGTTGGGCGAGCAGTACTTC. The full variable domain, in which reference TRBV15 and TRBJ2-7 provide the parts outside the CDR3, is DAMVIQNPRYQVTQFGKPVTLSCSQTLNHNVMYWYQQKSSQAPKLLFHYYDKDFNNEADTPDNFQSRRPNTSFCFLDIRSPGLGDTAMYLCATSGDLLGEQYFGPGTRLTVT.

The V gene is TRBV7-6, the J gene TRBJ2-1; 9 nucleotides match TRBD2. CDR1 SGHVS and CDR2 FNYEAQ come from the germline V gene. The CDR3 has 16 amino acids. V was pared by 2 bases and J by 8 bases, with 10 bases of the junction left unmatched. The CDR3 coding sequence is TGTGCCAGCAGCTTAATGGCGGGGGGGCCTGGGCATGAGCAGTTCTTC. Translating gives CASSLMAGGPGHEQFF. The complete variable domain, with remaining parts taken from reference TRBV7-6 and TRBJ2-1, reads GAGVSQSPRYKVTKRGQDVALRCDPISGHVSLYWYRQALGQGPEFLTYFNYEAQQDKSGLPNDRFSAERPEGSISTLTIQRTEQRDSAMYRCASSLMAGGPGHEQFFGPGTRLTVL.

The V gene is TRBV12-3 or TRBV12-4, the J gene TRBJ1-6; TRBD1 agrees at 8 bases. There are 14 residues in the CDR3. V gave up 1 base and J gave up 9 bases; unmatched junction bases: 2. CDR3 DNA sequence: TGTGCCAGCAGTTTAGGGGGACAGGTTTCACCCCTCCACTTT. It codes for CASSLGGQVSPLHF.

The chain links TRBV11-1 to TRBJ1-5; D is perhaps TRBD1 (5 bases). The CDR3 covers 12 residues. The germline V gene has CDR1 SGHAT and CDR2 FQDESV (reference sequence). Trimming pared 3 bases from V and 7 bases from J, leaving 7 bases between. The CDR3 sequence: CASSLSGQPQHF. CDR3 coding DNA: TGTGCCAGCAGCTTGTCAGGGCAGCCCCAGCATTTT.

This clonotype was seen many times. The chain carries TRBV7-8 and TRBJ2-7, with D uncertain. The CDR3 runs to 12 residues. CDR1 is SGHVS and CDR2 is FQNEAQ in the germline V gene. V shed 4 bases and J shed 6 bases, with 10 bases lying between them. Written as DNA, the CDR3 is TGTGCCAGCAGCTCCCCAATGGGCGAGCAGTACTTC. Its protein is CASSSPMGEQYF.

The chain carries TRBV6-2 or TRBV6-3 and TRBJ1-1; 7 nucleotides line up with TRBD1. Germline V CDR1 and CDR2: MNHEY, SVGEGT. CDR3 length: 14 residues. V dropped 2 bases and J dropped 4; count of bases not matched to a gene: 4. The chain's CDR3 is CASSYDREGTEAFF. In DNA form, the CDR3 reads TGTGCCAGCAGTTACGACAGGGAGGGCACTGAAGCTTTCTTT.

This clonotype was seen at least ten times. The V and J genes are TRBV6-2 or TRBV6-3 and TRBJ2-7, with TRBD1 matching over 7 bases. There are 15 residues in the CDR3. V shed 3 bases and J 3 bases; nucleotides not matched to a gene: 8. The V gene's germline CDR1 is MNHEY and CDR2 SVGEGT. In nucleotides, the CDR3 is TGTGCCAGCAGTTATAAGATGGGACAGAGCTACGAGCAGTACTTC. Amino acids: CASSYKMGQSYEQYF.

This clonotype occurred many times. The chain is built from TRBV4-2 and TRBJ2-7; D may be TRBD1 (5 bases). The CDR3 sequence is 14 residues long. The V gene's germline CDR1 is LGHNA and CDR2 YNFKEQ. Between the trimmed V and J ends, which lost 4 bases and 0 bases, there was a span of 10 bases. CDR3 residues: CASSPLQDSYEQYF. The CDR3 DNA is TGTGCCAGCAGCCCTTTACAGGACTCCTACGAGCAGTACTTC.

The rearrangement joins TRBV7-3 to TRBJ2-1, with a weak D call TRBD2 (5 bases). V was cut by 5 bases and J by 8 bases, with 13 bases left in between. Germline values: CDR1 SGHTA, CDR2 FQGTGA. This CDR3 contains 13 residues. This CDR3 reads CASSPFGLDEQFF. The CDR3 coding sequence is TGTGCCAGCAGCCCCTTTGGACTTGATGAGCAGTTCTTC. The whole variable domain, remainder taken from reference TRBV7-3 and TRBJ2-1, is GAGVSQTPSNKVTEKGKYVELRCDPISGHTALYWYRQSLGQGPEFLIYFQGTGAADDSGLPNDRFFAVRPEGSVSTLKIQRTERGDSAVYLCASSPFGLDEQFFGPGTRLTVL.

In this sample, this clonotype turned up many times. This chain uses TRBV7-9 with TRBJ2-2; no clear D gene. Germline assignment: CDR1 SEHNR and CDR2 FQNEAQ (reference sequence). This CDR3 has 16 residues. V lost 0 bases and J 4 bases, leaving 12 bases between the germline ends. CDR3 amino acids: CASSLAPQSGTGELFF. The CDR3 DNA reads as TGTGCCAGCAGCTTAGCCCCACAAAGTGGCACCGGGGAGCTGTTTTTT.

CDR3 DNA: TGTGCCAGTAGTCACCCGGGAGAATCAGATACGCAGTATTTT. The encoded protein is CASSHPGESDTQYF. This sequence joins TRBV19 and TRBJ2-3, with D maybe TRBD2 (6 bases). Per the germline V gene, CDR1 is LNHDA and CDR2 is SQIVND (reference sequence). The CDR3 consists of 14 residues. Trimming stripped 5 bases from V and 4 bases from J, with 13 bases between.

This clonotype was seen at least ten times. The rearrangement links TRBV9 to TRBJ2-1; tentative D call: TRBD2 (6 bases). CDR3 length: 16 residues. Germline-derived CDR1 and CDR2 are SGDLS and YYNGEE. V lost 4 bases and J lost 8, with 22 bases in between. The CDR3 here is CASSPRGSGSAHEQFF. In DNA form, the CDR3 reads TGTGCCAGCAGCCCACGGGGGAGCGGGTCCGCGCATGAGCAGTTCTTC. Full variable domain (outside the CDR3, taken from reference TRBV9 and TRBJ2-1): DSGVTQTPKHLITATGQRVTLRCSPRSGDLSVYWYQQSLDQGLQFLIQYYNGEERAKGNILERFSAQQFPDLHSELNLSSLELGDSALYFCASSPRGSGSAHEQFFGPGTRLTVL.

This clonotype came up many times. The chain links TRBV5-8 to TRBJ1-1; D may be TRBD1 (6 bases). The CDR3 is 14 residues long. In germline, CDR1 is SGHTS, CDR2 YDEGEE. The V gene lost 3 bases and the J gene lost 2 bases, with 11 bases spanning the gap. CDR3 DNA sequence: TGTGCCAGCAGCTCGCGTGGGGGCAACACTGAAGCTTTCTTT. It yields the protein CASSSRGGNTEAFF.

This clonotype was counted many times. This rearrangement joins TRBV12-3 or TRBV12-4 to TRBJ1-2, with D possibly being TRBD1 (6 bases). This CDR3 region has 15 residues. V was pared by 9 bases and J by 1 base, with 18 bases between. CDR3 in amino acids: CASHSGGAINYGYTF. The CDR3 DNA reads TGTGCCAGTCATTCGGGGGGCGCGATTAACTATGGCTACACCTTC.

This clonotype has a single count. The chain joins TRBV9 to TRBJ2-2, with D tentatively TRBD2 (5 bases). The length of the CDR3 is 13 residues. The germline V gene encodes CDR1 SGDLS and CDR2 YYNGEE. Trimming removed 5 bases from V and 3 bases from J, with 8 bases in between. The DNA for the CDR3 is TGTGCCAGCAGGGACTCTTACACCGGGGAGCTGTTTTTT. Translating it yields CASRDSYTGELFF.

This clonotype was seen more than once but under ten times. A much larger clonotype is one base distant, so this may be a read error. V gene TRBV6-1 combines with J gene TRBJ2-7, with D uncertain. V lost 6 bases to trimming and J lost 5 bases, with 17 bases between them. Germline V gene lookup returns CDR1 MNHNS and CDR2 SASEGT. This CDR3 comprises 14 residues. As DNA, the CDR3 is TGTGCCAGCAGGTGTGGGTATTGGGATAACGAGCAGTACTTC. This codes for CASRCGYWDNEQYF.

The chain recombines TRBV5-1 with TRBJ1-1; tentative D call: TRBD1 (5 bases). This CDR3 has 15 amino acids. V lost 0 bases, J lost 4 bases, and 13 bases lay in between. Germline lookup yields CDR1 SGHRS and CDR2 YFSETQ. In DNA form, the CDR3 reads TGCGCCAGCAGCTTGGTAGGCAGGGTGAGCACTGAAGCTTTCTTT. Translation: CASSLVGRVSTEAFF.

This clonotype has a handful of counts. V and J are TRBV10-3 and TRBJ2-7; unclear D gene. The CDR3 runs 12 residues. V was trimmed by 10 bases and J by 0 bases, leaving 10 bases between them. Germline assignment: CDR1 ENHRY and CDR2 SYGVKD. CDR3 amino acids: CASSPNSYEQYF. The CDR3 bases are TGTGCCAGCTCCCCAAACTCCTACGAGCAGTACTTC.

V is TRBV4-1 and J is TRBJ2-5, with a possible D match to TRBD2 (6 bases). V dropped 0 bases and J dropped 2 bases, with 10 bases sitting between them. Germline assignment: CDR1 MGHRA and CDR2 YSYEKL. The CDR3 totals 15 residues. CDR3 bases: TGCGCCAGCAGCCAAGATAGGGACTCGCAAGAGACCCAGTACTTC. Translation gives CASSQDRDSQETQYF.

V and J are TRBV10-3 and TRBJ2-1; D is possibly TRBD2 (8 bases). V lost 11 bases to trimming and J lost 7 bases, with 18 bases between them. This CDR3 comprises 13 residues. Germline CDR1 and CDR2: ENHRY and SYGVKD. DNA of the CDR3: TGTGCCTTCTCGACAGGGACTAGGAATGAGCAGTTCTTC. Its translation: CAFSTGTRNEQFF.

The CDR3 DNA reads TGTGCCAGCAGCTCGTCGGGGCTAGCCGGCTACGAGCAGTACTTC. It encodes CASSSSGLAGYEQYF. The V call is TRBV11-2, the J call TRBJ2-7; D could derive from TRBD1 or TRBD2 (5 bases each). Germline lookup yields CDR1 SGHAT and CDR2 FQNNGV. This CDR3 comprises 15 residues. V lost 4 bases and J 3 bases, leaving 16 bases between the germline ends.